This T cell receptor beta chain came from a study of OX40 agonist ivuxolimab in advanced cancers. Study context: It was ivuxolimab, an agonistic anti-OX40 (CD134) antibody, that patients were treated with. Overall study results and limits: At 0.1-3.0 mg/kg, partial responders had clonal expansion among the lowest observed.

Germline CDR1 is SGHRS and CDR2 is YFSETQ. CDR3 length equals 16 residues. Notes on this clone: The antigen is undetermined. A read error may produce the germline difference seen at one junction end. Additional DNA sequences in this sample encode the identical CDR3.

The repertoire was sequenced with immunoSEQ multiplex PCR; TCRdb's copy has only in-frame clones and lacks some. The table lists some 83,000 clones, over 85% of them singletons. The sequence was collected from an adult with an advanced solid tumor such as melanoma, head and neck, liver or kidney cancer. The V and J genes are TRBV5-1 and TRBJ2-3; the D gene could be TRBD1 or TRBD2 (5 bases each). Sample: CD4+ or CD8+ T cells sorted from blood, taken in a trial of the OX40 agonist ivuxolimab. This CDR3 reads CASSLGVLGSTDTQYF. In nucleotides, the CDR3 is TGTGCCAGCAGCTTGGGGGTGTTGGGAAGCACAGATACGCAGTATTTT.